This T cell receptor (beta chain) emerged from a study of Ad26.COV2.S vaccination and SARS-CoV-2 variants (dated by TCRdb to about 2021). About the investigation overall: Vaccine-arm donors came from COV1001, a multicentre, randomized, double-blind, placebo-controlled phase I-IIa trial of Ad26.COV2.S in healthy adults. Ad26.COV2.S was administered intramuscularly at a dose of 5x10^10 or 1x10^11 viral particles, either as one shot or as two shots given 56 days apart. Sequencing of the TCRbeta repertoire served to evaluate the specificity and breadth of SARS-CoV-2-reactive T cell receptors following Ad26.COV2.S vaccination. A total of around 32 samples were included in the TCR-sequenced set, comprising roughly 20 Ad26.COV2.S vaccine recipients, 5 placebo recipients and 8 SARS-CoV-2 convalescent individuals. Trial participants were randomized into five groups of five, in which low-dose or high-dose Ad26.COV2.S was given once or twice, or placebo was given on both occasions. Throughout the experiments and outcome assessment, investigators stayed blinded to trial group allocation. The paper as a whole reports these results and caveats: After vaccination, substantial breadth of spike-specific CD8+ and CD4+ T cell responses was reported. Comparing responses between vaccine doses or regimens was not something the study was powered to do. Vaccine and placebo recipients had comparable non-spike TCR breadth, which fits with the vaccine containing only spike. Ad26.COV2.S recipients had higher spike-specific TCR breadth than placebo recipients (P = 0.0014). According to the authors, total T cell responses may have been underestimated by the TCR breadth and depth analyses.

Per the publication, the treatment or condition label means: 15 to 20 received Ad26.COV2.S at low or high dose, single or two shots; 5 received placebo; per-sample allocation not given. Repertoires of vaccine and placebo recipients were sequenced from samples collected on day 63 after the first injection. Cohort 1b enrolled 20 to 30 adults aged 18-55 years at a single site in Boston, USA, between 29 July and 7 August 2020. As a vaccine, Ad26.COV2.S was a replication-incompetent adenovirus type 26 vector that expressed a prefusion-stabilized SARS-CoV-2 spike protein derived from the original Wuhan strain. The immunoSEQ Assay was the method used to sequence TCRbeta CDR3 regions. After extraction, genomic DNA underwent amplification by bias-controlled multiplex PCR, followed by high-throughput sequencing. On the authors' methods: To quantify the absolute abundance of every unique TCRbeta CDR3 region, sequences were collapsed and filtered. Usable DNA was measured by amplifying reference genes present in all nucleated cells, and TCRbeta template counts were normalized to that usable DNA to estimate T cell fraction. Repertoire TCRs were annotated as SARS-CoV-2-specific by exact matching of V gene, CDR3 amino acid sequence and J gene to a known reactive TCR set. The reference SARS-CoV-2 TCR set was obtained from MIRA and was filtered for enrichment in COVID-19-positive ImmuneCODE repertoires, whereby public or cross-reactive TCRs were removed. Using the MIRA antigens, annotated TCRs were further analysed by specific ORF or by position within an ORF. Breadth was defined as annotated unique rearrangements over total unique productive rearrangements; depth was the summed frequency of those rearrangements. Two-sided Wilcoxon rank-sum tests were applied when comparing TCR breadth between groups. Here the immuneACCESS table is served through TCRdb, limited to in-frame sequences with V and J called. Missing clones are a known gap in these copies; in checked studies unresolved V genes cover under half, and the rest lacks a known reason. Clone size and V and J calls were adopted from that table, with D and trimming inferred from the DNA. Recorded for this sample are about 280,000 clones; around 87% of them occurred a single time. The ten largest clones add up to roughly 3.5% of the sample.

This clone has only one observation. Which antigen it targets is not known. Qualities for individual bases were not recorded, and no much larger clone is one base off. Trimming takes 1 base from V and 9 bases from J, and the germline ends sit 15 bases apart. The CDR3 goes from the cysteine to the phenylalanine over 15 residues. Only the CDR3 region is kept as DNA, spanning 45 bases read in frame from base 1. Reading the germline V gene gives CDR1 MDHEN and CDR2 SYDVKM. The source is a person between 18 and 65 years old who received the Ad26.COV2.S COVID-19 vaccine or a placebo. The chain was built from TRBV28 and TRBJ2-2; possibly the D gene is TRBD2, per 6 matching bases. The sequenced sample was peripheral blood, obtained in a trial of Ad26.COV2.S vaccine versus placebo. The CDR3 in this case is CASSLSGGFPRELFF. The sequenced DNA is TGTGCCAGCAGTTTATCAGGAGGGTTCCCCCGGGAGCTGTTTTTT. The reference TRBV28 and TRBJ2-2 proteins fill in what lies around the CDR3, so the full variable domain reads DVKVTQSSRYLVKRTGEKVFLECVQDMDHENMFWYRQDPGLGLRLIYFSYDVKMKEKGDIPEGYSVSREKKERFSLILESASTNQTSMYLCASSLSGGFPRELFFGEGSRLTVL.